The 6 T cell receptor beta chains below all came from one sample that was sequenced in a study of T cells after posttransplantation cyclophosphamide. The naive gate required viable CD3+CD4+ or CD3+CD8+ cells with CCR7+CD45RA+CD45RO-CD95-CD27+CD28+ phenotype. The assay was immunoSEQ multiplex PCR, and TCRdb's table has in-frame clones only and misses some. The data hold about 16,000 clones, with 94% observed a single time. The sample was naive CD4+ T cells sorted from blood. These TCRs come from a woman in her 50s in good health and a related stem cell transplant donor.

The rearrangement joins TRBV6-6 to TRBJ2-7; 8 bases agree with TRBD2. Germline V gene lookup returns CDR1 MNHNY and CDR2 SVGAGI (reference sequence). The ends lost 7 bases at V and 3 bases at J; junction bases unmatched: 8. The CDR3 has 14 residues. The CDR3 spells CASTATSASYEQYF. The CDR3 DNA reads TGTGCCAGCACCGCGACTAGCGCTAGCTACGAGCAGTACTTC.

The chain has TRBV28 and TRBJ2-1, with 10 bases identical to TRBD2. Germline values: CDR1 MDHEN, CDR2 SYDVKM. The CDR3 is made up of 16 amino acids. The ends lost 6 bases at V and 9 bases at J; junction bases unmatched: 14. The CDR3: CASRLEPSGSLAEQFF. CDR3 DNA sequence: TGTGCCAGCAGGCTCGAACCTAGCGGGAGTCTTGCTGAGCAGTTCTTC. Variable domain in full (rest from reference TRBV28 and TRBJ2-1): DVKVTQSSRYLVKRTGEKVFLECVQDMDHENMFWYRQDPGLGLRLIYFSYDVKMKEKGDIPEGYSVSREKKERFSLILESASTNQTSMYLCASRLEPSGSLAEQFFGPGTRLTVL.

The J gene is TRBJ2-2, the V gene TRBV19, with 10 nucleotides matching TRBD2. Germline CDR1 and CDR2: LNHDA and SQIVND (reference sequence). V lost 10 bases, J lost 7 bases, and 12 bases stayed unmatched. CDR3 length: 15 amino acids. CDR3 nucleotide sequence: TGTGCCACAACCTGGCTAGCGGGAGTAGACGGGGAGCTGTTTTTT. This encodes CATTWLAGVDGELFF.

This chain links TRBV6-5 with TRBJ1-1, with TRBD1 as a possible D gene (6 bases). CDR1 is MNHEY, CDR2 SVGAGI, per germline. The CDR3 totals 15 residues. The V gene lost 6 bases and the J gene lost 0 bases, with 14 bases spanning the gap. Here the CDR3 reads CASSIVGHLNTEAFF. As DNA, the CDR3 is TGTGCCAGCAGCATCGTGGGACACCTGAACACTGAAGCTTTCTTT.

The chain recombines TRBV9 with TRBJ1-6, with 12 nucleotides matching TRBD1. With 4 bases clipped from V and 6 bases from J, the junction kept 11 bases outside the gene matches. This CDR3 region has 18 residues. Per germline, CDR1 SGDLS and CDR2 YYNGEE. This chain's CDR3 is CASSLLGTGGGFNSPLHF. The CDR3 coding sequence is TGTGCCAGCAGCCTGCTGGGGACAGGGGGCGGTTTTAATTCACCCCTCCACTTT.

V is TRBV7-8 and J is TRBJ2-7; TRBD2 agrees at 7 bases. V was pared by 3 bases and J by 5 bases, with 13 bases of the junction left unmatched. This CDR3 region has 16 residues. CDR1 SGHVS and CDR2 FQNEAQ come from the germline V gene. CDR3 protein: CASSFQAGQYYHEQYF. The CDR3 DNA reads TGTGCCAGCAGCTTTCAAGCGGGGCAATACTACCACGAGCAGTACTTC.